The source of this TCR beta chain is a study of human thymus T cells. Study-level findings and limits: There were highly overlapping thymic repertoires among unrelated individuals, as related research reported. Apparent bias marked the V and J gene usage of thymic and blood repertoires.

The CDR3 extends over 15 amino acids. J gave up 5 bases and V 2 bases, and 9 bases lay outside the gene matches. The V gene's germline CDR1 is SGHRS and CDR2 YFSETQ. Corrective cardiac surgery supplied the resected thymus tissue. Healthy Finnish infants undergoing corrective surgery for congenital heart defects were used as donors. In regard to this clone: What it binds is unknown.

Measured with immunoSEQ multiplex PCR; TCRdb has only the in-frame clones, and not every one. The repertoire holds tens of thousands of clones, roughly 94% seen once, with around 0.037% in the top ten. J is TRBJ1-1 and V is TRBV5-1; 7 bases are shared with TRBD1. Sequenced sample: thymus tissue. This receptor was obtained from a girl less than two years old with a congenital heart defect but otherwise immunologically healthy. The DNA for the CDR3 is TGCGCCAGCAGCTTAGGGGGCAGGGGAGGGACTGAAGCTTTCTTT. Protein sequence: CASSLGGRGGTEAFF.